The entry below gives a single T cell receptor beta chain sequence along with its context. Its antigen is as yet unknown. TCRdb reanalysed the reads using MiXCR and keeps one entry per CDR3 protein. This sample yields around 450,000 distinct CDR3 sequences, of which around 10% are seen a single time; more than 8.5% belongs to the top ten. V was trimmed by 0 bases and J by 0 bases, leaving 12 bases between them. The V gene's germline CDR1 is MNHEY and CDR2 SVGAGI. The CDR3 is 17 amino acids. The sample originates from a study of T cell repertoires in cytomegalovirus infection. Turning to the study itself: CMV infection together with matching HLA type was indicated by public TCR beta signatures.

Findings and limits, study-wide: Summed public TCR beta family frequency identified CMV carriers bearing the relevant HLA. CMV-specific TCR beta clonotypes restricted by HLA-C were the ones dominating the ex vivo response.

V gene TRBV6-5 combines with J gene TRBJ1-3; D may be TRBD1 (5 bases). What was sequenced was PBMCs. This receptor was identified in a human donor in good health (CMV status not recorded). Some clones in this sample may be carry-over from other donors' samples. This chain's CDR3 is CASSYSIAGPSGNTIYF. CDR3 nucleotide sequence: TGTGCCAGCAGTTACTCGATTGCGGGACCCTCTGGAAACACCATATATTTT.